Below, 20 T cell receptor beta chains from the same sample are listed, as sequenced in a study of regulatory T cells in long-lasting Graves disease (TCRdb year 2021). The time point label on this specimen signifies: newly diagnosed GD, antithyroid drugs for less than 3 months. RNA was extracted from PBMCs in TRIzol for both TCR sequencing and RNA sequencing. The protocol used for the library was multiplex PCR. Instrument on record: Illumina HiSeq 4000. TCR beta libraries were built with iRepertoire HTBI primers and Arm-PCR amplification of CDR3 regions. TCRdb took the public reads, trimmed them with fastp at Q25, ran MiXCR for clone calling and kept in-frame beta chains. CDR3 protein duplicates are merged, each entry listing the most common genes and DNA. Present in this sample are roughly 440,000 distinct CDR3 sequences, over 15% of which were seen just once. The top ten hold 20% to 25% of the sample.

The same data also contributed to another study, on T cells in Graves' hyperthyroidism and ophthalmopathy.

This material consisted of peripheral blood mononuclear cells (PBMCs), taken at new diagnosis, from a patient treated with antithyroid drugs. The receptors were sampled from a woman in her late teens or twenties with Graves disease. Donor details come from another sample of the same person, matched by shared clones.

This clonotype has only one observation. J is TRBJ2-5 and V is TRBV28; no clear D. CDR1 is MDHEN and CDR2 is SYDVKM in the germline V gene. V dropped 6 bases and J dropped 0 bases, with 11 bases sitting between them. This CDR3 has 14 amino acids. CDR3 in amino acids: CASSYDWNQETQYF. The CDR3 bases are TGTGCCAGCAGCTACGACTGGAACCAAGAGACCCAGTACTTC.

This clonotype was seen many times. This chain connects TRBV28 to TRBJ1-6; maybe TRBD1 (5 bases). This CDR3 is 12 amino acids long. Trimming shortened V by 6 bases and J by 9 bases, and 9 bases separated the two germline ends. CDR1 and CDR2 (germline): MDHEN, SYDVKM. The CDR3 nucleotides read TGTGCCAGCAGGGGGGGTGGTTCACCCCTCCACTTT. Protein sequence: CASRGGGSPLHF. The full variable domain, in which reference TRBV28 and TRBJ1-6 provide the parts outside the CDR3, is DVKVTQSSRYLVKRTGEKVFLECVQDMDHENMFWYRQDPGLGLRLIYFSYDVKMKEKGDIPEGYSVSREKKERFSLILESASTNQTSMYLCASRGGGSPLHFGNGTRLTVT.

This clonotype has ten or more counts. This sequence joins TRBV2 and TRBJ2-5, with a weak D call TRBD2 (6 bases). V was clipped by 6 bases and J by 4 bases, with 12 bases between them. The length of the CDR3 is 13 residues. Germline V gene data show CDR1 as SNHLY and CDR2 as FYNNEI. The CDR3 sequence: CASRTSLGETQYF. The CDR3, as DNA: TGTGCCAGCAGGACTAGTTTGGGAGAGACCCAGTACTTC.

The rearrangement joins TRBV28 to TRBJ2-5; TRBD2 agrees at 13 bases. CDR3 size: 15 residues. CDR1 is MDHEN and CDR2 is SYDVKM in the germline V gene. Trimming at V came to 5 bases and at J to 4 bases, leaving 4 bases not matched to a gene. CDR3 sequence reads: CASSGLAGVLETQYF. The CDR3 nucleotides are TGTGCCAGCAGTGGACTAGCGGGAGTTCTAGAGACCCAGTACTTC.

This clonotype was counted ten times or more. The CDR3 nucleotides read TGTGCCAGCAGCTTAGACAATTCACCCCTCCACTTT. This translates into CASSLDNSPLHF. The chain has TRBV11-2 and TRBJ1-6; D unclear. Germline assignment: CDR1 SGHAT and CDR2 FQNNGV. Trimming stripped 0 bases from V and 7 bases from J, with 1 base between. The CDR3 spans 12 residues. Full variable domain (rest looked up from reference TRBV11-2 and TRBJ1-6): EAGVAQSPRYKIIEKRQSVAFWCNPISGHATLYWYQQILGQGPKLLIQFQNNGVVDDSQLPKDRFSAERLKGVDSTLKIQPAKLEDSAVYLCASSLDNSPLHFGNGTRLTVT.

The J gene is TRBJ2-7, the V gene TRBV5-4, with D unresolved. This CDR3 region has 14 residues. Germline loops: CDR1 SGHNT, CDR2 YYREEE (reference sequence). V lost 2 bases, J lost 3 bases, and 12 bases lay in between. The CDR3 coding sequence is TGTGCCAGCAGCTTCCAGACGGACCTCTACGAGCAGTACTTC. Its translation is CASSFQTDLYEQYF.

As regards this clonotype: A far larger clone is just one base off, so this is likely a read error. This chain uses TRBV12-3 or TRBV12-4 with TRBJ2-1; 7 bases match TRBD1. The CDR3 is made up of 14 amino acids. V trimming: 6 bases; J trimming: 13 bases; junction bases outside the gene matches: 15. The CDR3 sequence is CASSIQGIQETQFF. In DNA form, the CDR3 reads TGTGCCAGCAGCATACAGGGGATCCAAGAGACCCAGTTCTTC.

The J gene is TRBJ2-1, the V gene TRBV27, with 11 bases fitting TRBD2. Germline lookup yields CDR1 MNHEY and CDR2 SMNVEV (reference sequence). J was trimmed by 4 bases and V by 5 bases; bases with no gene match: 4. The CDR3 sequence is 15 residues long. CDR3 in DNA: TGTGCCAGCAGTAGGACTAGCGGGCCGTACAATGAGCAGTTCTTC. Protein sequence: CASSRTSGPYNEQFF.

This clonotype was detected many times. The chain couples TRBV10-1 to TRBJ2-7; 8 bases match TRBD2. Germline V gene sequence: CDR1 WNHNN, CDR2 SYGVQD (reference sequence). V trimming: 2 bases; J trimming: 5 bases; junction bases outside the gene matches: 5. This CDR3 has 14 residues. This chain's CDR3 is CASSEGSGTHEQYF. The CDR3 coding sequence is TGCGCCAGCAGTGAGGGTAGCGGGACCCACGAGCAGTACTTC.

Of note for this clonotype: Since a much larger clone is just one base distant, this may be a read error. This chain's CDR3 is CTSSEMSGGADIQYF. The CDR3 DNA reads TGTACCAGCAGTGAAATGTCAGGGGGAGCGGACATTCAGTACTTC. The chain joins TRBV2 to TRBJ2-1; 7 nucleotides align to TRBD1. The end of the DNA aligns better with TRBJ2-4, so the J call may be wrong. CDR1 and CDR2 (germline): SNHLY, FYNNEI. The CDR3 loop spans 15 amino acids.

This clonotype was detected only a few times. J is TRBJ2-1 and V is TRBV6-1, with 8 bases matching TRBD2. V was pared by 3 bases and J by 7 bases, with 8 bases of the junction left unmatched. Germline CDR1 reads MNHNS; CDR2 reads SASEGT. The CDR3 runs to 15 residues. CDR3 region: CASSDSGRALNEQFF. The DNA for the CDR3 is TGTGCCAGCAGTGATTCCGGGAGGGCCTTGAATGAGCAGTTCTTC.

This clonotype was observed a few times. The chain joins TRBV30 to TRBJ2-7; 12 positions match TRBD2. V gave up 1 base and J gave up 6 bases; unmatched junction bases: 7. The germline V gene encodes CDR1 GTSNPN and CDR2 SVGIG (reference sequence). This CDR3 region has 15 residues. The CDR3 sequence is CAWSGWTSGKSEQYF. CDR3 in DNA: TGTGCCTGGAGTGGATGGACTAGCGGGAAGTCCGAGCAGTACTTC.

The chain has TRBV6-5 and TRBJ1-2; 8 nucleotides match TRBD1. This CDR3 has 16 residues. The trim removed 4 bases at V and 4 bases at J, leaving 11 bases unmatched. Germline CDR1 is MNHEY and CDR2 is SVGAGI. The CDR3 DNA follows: TGTGCCAGCAGTTTTAAGGAAACAGGGGGTGGCTATGGCTACACCTTC. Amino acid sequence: CASSFKETGGGYGYTF.

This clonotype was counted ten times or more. CDR3 residues: CASRSRQGYNEQFF. CDR3 DNA sequence: TGTGCCAGCAGGTCGAGACAGGGGTACAATGAGCAGTTCTTC. The chain carries TRBV6-1 and TRBJ2-1; 8 bases are shared with TRBD1. This CDR3 spans 14 amino acids. Trimming cost V 6 bases and J 4 bases; bases outside gene matches: 5. Germline V gives CDR1 MNHNS, CDR2 SASEGT.

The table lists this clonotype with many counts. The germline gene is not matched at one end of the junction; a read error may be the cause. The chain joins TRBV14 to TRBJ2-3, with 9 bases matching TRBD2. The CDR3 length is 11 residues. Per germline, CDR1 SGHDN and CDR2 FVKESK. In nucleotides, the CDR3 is TGTGCCAGCAGCAAGGGACTAGCCGAATTTTTT. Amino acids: CASSKGLAEFF.

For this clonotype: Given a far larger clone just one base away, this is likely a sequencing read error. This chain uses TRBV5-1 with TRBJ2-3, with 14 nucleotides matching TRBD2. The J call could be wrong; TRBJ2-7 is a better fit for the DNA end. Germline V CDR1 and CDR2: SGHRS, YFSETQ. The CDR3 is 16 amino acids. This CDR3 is CASRETSGRASGEQYF. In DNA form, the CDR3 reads TGCGCCAGCAGGGAGACTAGCGGGAGGGCTTCTGGTGAGCAGTACTTC.

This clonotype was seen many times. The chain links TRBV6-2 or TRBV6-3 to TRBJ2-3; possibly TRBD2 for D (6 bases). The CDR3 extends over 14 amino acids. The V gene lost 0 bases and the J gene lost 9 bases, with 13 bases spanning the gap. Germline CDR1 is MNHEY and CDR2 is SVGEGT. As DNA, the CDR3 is TGTGCCAGCAGTTACTCCTTCCTAGGGAGGACGCAGTATTTT. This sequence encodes CASSYSFLGRTQYF.

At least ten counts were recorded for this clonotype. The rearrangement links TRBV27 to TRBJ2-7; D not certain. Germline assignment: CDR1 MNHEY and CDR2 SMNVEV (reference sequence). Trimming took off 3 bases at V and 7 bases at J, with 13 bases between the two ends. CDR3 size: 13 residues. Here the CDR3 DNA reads TGTGCCAGCAGTTTTAATGGGCGCGGAGAGCAGTACTTC. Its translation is CASSFNGRGEQYF.

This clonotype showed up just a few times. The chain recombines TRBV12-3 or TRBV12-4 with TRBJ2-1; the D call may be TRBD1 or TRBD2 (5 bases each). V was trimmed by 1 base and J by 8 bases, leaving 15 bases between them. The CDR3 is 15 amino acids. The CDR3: CASSLGRFRDHEQFF. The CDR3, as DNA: TGTGCCAGCAGTTTAGGCCGCTTCAGGGACCATGAGCAGTTCTTC.

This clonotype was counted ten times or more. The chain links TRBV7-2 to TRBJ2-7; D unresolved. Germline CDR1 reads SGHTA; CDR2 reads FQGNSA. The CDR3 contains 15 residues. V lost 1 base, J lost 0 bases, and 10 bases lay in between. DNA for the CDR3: TGTGCCAGCAGCTTAGGCCAGCTAGGCTCCTACGAGCAGTACTTC. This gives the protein CASSLGQLGSYEQYF.